This TCR beta chain was retrieved from a study of T cells in Graves' hyperthyroidism and ophthalmopathy. What was amplified from RNA transcripts were TCR beta CDR3 regions. Initially, a first-round RT-PCR of the TCR CDR3 employed the HTBI primer set. TCRdb fed the multiplex PCR reads into MiXCR, producing one record per CDR3 protein. Of about 690,000 distinct CDR3 sequences in the sample, 17% were seen once. This clonotype was seen repeatedly, ten times or more. The antigen is not known. The trim removed 5 bases at V and 2 bases at J, leaving 5 bases unmatched. The CDR3 consists of 17 residues. Study-level results: Before onset, by a median of about seven months, the model predicted ophthalmopathy.

Exclusions: uncontrolled infection, other autoimmune disease, pregnancy, lactation. The chain combines TRBV12-3 or TRBV12-4 with TRBJ2-1, with 14 bases that match TRBD2. This TCR came from a man in his fifties with Graves' hyperthyroidism. The specimen was blood. CDR3 coding DNA: TGTGCCAGCAGTCGAGGGACTAGCGGGAGAGCCTACAATGAGCAGTTCTTC. It translates to CASSRGTSGRAYNEQFF.